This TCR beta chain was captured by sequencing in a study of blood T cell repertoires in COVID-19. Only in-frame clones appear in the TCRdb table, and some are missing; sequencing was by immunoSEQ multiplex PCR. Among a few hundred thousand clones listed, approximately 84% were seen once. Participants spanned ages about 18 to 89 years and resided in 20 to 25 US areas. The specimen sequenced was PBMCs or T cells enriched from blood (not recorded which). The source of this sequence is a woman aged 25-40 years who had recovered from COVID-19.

The CDR3 reads CASSATRSGAFQPQHF. The CDR3 DNA sequence: TGTGCCAGCAGTGCAACAAGGTCAGGGGCCTTCCAGCCCCAGCATTTT. The gene calls are TRBV2 and TRBJ1-5; perhaps TRBD1 as D (6 bases). Germline V gene sequence: CDR1 SNHLY, CDR2 FYNNEI. The CDR3 consists of 16 residues. V lost 4 bases to trimming and J lost 7 bases, with 20 bases between them.